These 22 T cell receptor beta chains were all obtained from the same sample, sequenced in a study of T cell responses to AZD1222 COVID-19 vaccine. The table came from immunoSEQ multiplex PCR; TCRdb's copy has only in-frame clones and leaves some out. This sample has some 55,000 clones, with about 85% found just once. Specimen: peripheral blood, collected on day 0 of AZD1222 vaccination. The receptors derive from an adult in good health.

The chain recombines TRBV7-3 with TRBJ1-5; D not resolved. The V and J ends lost 2 bases and 7 bases respectively, with 9 bases between them. The CDR3 runs 13 residues. The germline V gene has CDR1 SGHTA and CDR2 FQGTGA. CDR3 nucleotide sequence: TGTGCCAGCAGCTTATCCCATGACCAGCCCCAGCATTTT. This gives the protein CASSLSHDQPQHF.

This clone was detected once. The CDR3 reads CASSPDWSSGNTIYF. The CDR3 DNA follows: TGTGCCAGCAGCCCGGACTGGAGCTCTGGAAACACCATATATTTT. The rearrangement joins TRBV5-4 to TRBJ1-3; D not resolved. The CDR3 extends over 15 amino acids. Germline V lookup: CDR1 SGHNT, CDR2 YYREEE (reference sequence). The germline V and J ends were trimmed by 4 bases and 0 bases, with 11 bases remaining between them.

J is TRBJ1-5 and V is TRBV28; D is uncertain. The CDR3 sequence is 18 residues long. Germline V gene lookup returns CDR1 MDHEN and CDR2 SYDVKM. The V gene lost 8 bases and the J gene lost 4 bases, with 27 bases spanning the gap. The CDR3 region is CASGGSLGGLLGNQPQHF. The CDR3 DNA follows: TGTGCCAGCGGAGGGAGCCTTGGTGGACTCCTTGGGAATCAGCCCCAGCATTTT.

CDR3 in amino acids: CASSEAQGNTEAFF. The CDR3 DNA follows: TGTGCCAGCAGTGAAGCGCAGGGGAACACTGAAGCTTTCTTT. The rearrangement links TRBV2 to TRBJ1-1; D is perhaps TRBD1 (5 bases). V was pared by 0 bases and J by 1 base, with 6 bases between. Germline CDR1 is SNHLY and CDR2 is FYNNEI. CDR3 length: 14 residues.

The sample holds one count of this clone. V gene TRBV6-5 combines with J gene TRBJ2-1, with 12 bases fitting TRBD2. V gave up 4 bases and J gave up 4 bases; unmatched junction bases: 2. Germline CDR1 reads MNHEY; CDR2 reads SVGAGI. This CDR3 comprises 15 residues. In DNA form, the CDR3 reads TGTGCCAGCAGTTGGGGACTAGCGGGTTACAATGAGCAGTTCTTC. It encodes CASSWGLAGYNEQFF.

The chain joins TRBV5-1 to TRBJ1-4; 7 nucleotides agree with TRBD1. After removal of 5 bases from V and 0 bases from J, the junction contained 4 bases not matched to a gene. Germline CDR1 is SGHRS and CDR2 is YFSETQ. The CDR3 loop spans 15 amino acids. This CDR3 reads CASRNTGATNEKLFF. CDR3 coding DNA: TGCGCCAGCAGAAATACAGGGGCAACTAATGAAAAACTGTTTTTT.

The chain employs TRBV6-2 or TRBV6-3 and TRBJ2-5; D is unclear. Germline V gene sequence: CDR1 MNHEY, CDR2 SVGEGT. Trimming took off 2 bases at V and 5 bases at J, with 9 bases between the two ends. The CDR3 totals 13 residues. For the CDR3, the DNA is TGTGCCAGCAGTTACCCCCCCGGGGAGACCCAGTACTTC. Its translation is CASSYPPGETQYF.

This clone has a handful of counts. The J gene is TRBJ1-2, the V gene TRBV6-6, with no clear D. Between the trimmed V and J ends, which lost 8 bases and 0 bases, there was a span of 7 bases. The CDR3 covers 12 residues. Per the germline V gene, CDR1 is MNHNY and CDR2 is SVGAGI (reference sequence). CDR3 loop: CASGVANYGYTF. Written as DNA, the CDR3 is TGTGCCAGCGGGGTGGCTAACTATGGCTACACCTTC.

The chain employs TRBV6-2 or TRBV6-3 and TRBJ1-1; D call uncertain. Germline loops: CDR1 MNHEY, CDR2 SVGEGT. V was trimmed by 2 bases and J by 7 bases, leaving 8 bases between them. The CDR3 consists of 12 residues. DNA of the CDR3: TGTGCCAGCAGTTACGGGCAGAGTGAAGCTTTCTTT. Residues: CASSYGQSEAFF.

This clone was recorded only once. This chain links TRBV11-3 with TRBJ2-3; TRBD2 matches at 14 bases. Germline assignment: CDR1 SGHNT and CDR2 YENEEA. The CDR3 consists of 18 residues. The V gene end was trimmed by 4 bases and the J gene end by 2 bases; junction bases not matched to a gene: 8. CDR3 residues: CASSSGLAGALYTDTQYF. CDR3 sequence (DNA): TGTGCCAGCAGCTCGGGACTAGCGGGGGCCCTCTACACAGATACGCAGTATTTT. The variable domain in full, completed from reference TRBV11-3 and TRBJ2-3, reads EAGVVQSPRYKIIEKKQPVAFWCNPISGHNTLYWYLQNLGQGPELLIRYENEEAVDDSQLPKDRFSAERLKGVDSTLKIQPAELGDSAVYLCASSSGLAGALYTDTQYFGPGTRLTVL.

The rearrangement joins TRBV6-5 to TRBJ2-1; 11 bases are a match to TRBD1. Germline values: CDR1 MNHEY, CDR2 SVGAGI. CDR3 length: 14 amino acids. After removal of 6 bases from V and 4 bases from J, the junction contained 2 bases not matched to a gene. The CDR3 reads CASRGTGGYNEQFF. CDR3 sequence (DNA): TGTGCCAGCAGGGGGACAGGGGGTTACAATGAGCAGTTCTTC.

The chain has TRBV6-5 and TRBJ2-7, with 9 bases aligning to TRBD1. The CDR3 length is 14 residues. The ends lost 3 bases at V and 7 bases at J; junction bases unmatched: 7. The V gene's germline CDR1 is MNHEY and CDR2 SVGAGI. The CDR3 sequence: CASSYLQGAREQYF. DNA for the CDR3: TGTGCCAGCAGTTATCTACAGGGGGCGAGGGAGCAGTACTTC.

The chain links TRBV4-3 to TRBJ1-1; a possible D gene is TRBD1 (5 bases). V gave up 0 bases and J gave up 0 bases, with 8 bases separating them. CDR3 length: 15 residues. Germline assignment: CDR1 LGHNA and CDR2 YSLEER. Here the CDR3 DNA reads TGCGCCAGCAGCCAAGAGGGGCTGTTGAACACTGAAGCTTTCTTT. Protein: CASSQEGLLNTEAFF.

The chain has TRBV5-1 and TRBJ1-6; 9 positions agree with TRBD1. The V and J ends lost 4 bases and 6 bases, in that order; junction bases with no gene match: 5. Per germline, CDR1 SGHRS and CDR2 YFSETQ. This CDR3 is 15 amino acids long. DNA for the CDR3: TGCGCCAGCAGCCCTTCGGACAGGGGTAATTCACCCCTCCACTTT. Amino acid sequence: CASSPSDRGNSPLHF.

The genes are TRBV6-1 and TRBJ2-7; D is unclear. The CDR3 has 14 residues. V was pared by 0 bases and J by 8 bases, with 14 bases between. Germline V gene sequence: CDR1 MNHNS, CDR2 SASEGT. CDR3 residues: CASSEARLGPQQYF. The DNA for the CDR3 is TGTGCCAGCAGTGAAGCGCGGTTAGGCCCACAGCAGTACTTC.

V usage is TRBV18 and J usage is TRBJ2-7; D is perhaps TRBD2 (6 bases). Between the trimmed V and J ends, which lost 3 bases and 3 bases, there was a span of 15 bases. CDR3 length equals 15 residues. Germline V gene data show CDR1 as KGHSH and CDR2 as LQKENI. Here the CDR3 DNA reads TGTGCCAGCTCACCGGCCGGGACGGACTACTACGAGCAGTACTTC. Translated: CASSPAGTDYYEQYF.

This clone was recorded a few times. The gene calls are TRBV19 and TRBJ2-7; 7 bases map to TRBD1. Per germline, CDR1 LNHDA and CDR2 SQIVND (reference sequence). Losses at the gene ends were 7 bases for V and 4 bases for J; bases not matched to a gene: 10. The CDR3 consists of 14 residues. The CDR3 loop reads CASTDRDPPYEQYF. The CDR3 DNA sequence: TGTGCCAGTACCGACAGGGACCCGCCGTACGAGCAGTACTTC. The complete variable domain, with remaining parts taken from reference TRBV19 and TRBJ2-7, reads DGGITQSPKYLFRKEGQNVTLSCEQNLNHDAMYWYRQDPGQGLRLIYYSQIVNDFQKGDIAEGYSVSREKKESFPLTVTSAQKNPTAFYLCASTDRDPPYEQYFGPGTRLTVT.

The chain uses TRBV6-6 and TRBJ1-5; D gene unclear. Germline V lookup: CDR1 MNHNY, CDR2 SVGAGI (reference sequence). The CDR3 loop spans 14 amino acids. V was cut by 6 bases and J by 3 bases, with 12 bases left in between. The CDR3 region is CASSPNTYNQPQHF. For the CDR3, the DNA is TGTGCCAGCAGCCCCAACACATACAATCAGCCCCAGCATTTT.

In this sample, this clone turned up once. V is TRBV19 and J is TRBJ2-1; 11 nucleotides agree with TRBD2. The V gene's germline CDR1 is LNHDA and CDR2 SQIVND (reference sequence). J lost 4 bases, V lost 1 base, and 9 bases had no gene match. This CDR3 contains 18 residues. The CDR3 spells CASSIVPAPSGGYNEQFF. CDR3 DNA: TGTGCCAGTAGTATAGTCCCGGCCCCTAGCGGGGGGTACAATGAGCAGTTCTTC.

This chain links TRBV10-2 with TRBJ2-7, with D possibly being TRBD2 (6 bases). V was trimmed by 3 bases and J by 3 bases, leaving 15 bases between them. The CDR3 runs 15 residues. Germline CDR1 is WSHSY and CDR2 is SAAADI. CDR3 DNA sequence: TGCGCCAGCAGTGAAGAGGGACCCGGGGGCTACGAGCAGTACTTC. Protein product: CASSEEGPGGYEQYF.

This clone was detected only once. The J gene is TRBJ1-2, the V gene TRBV18, with TRBD1 as a possible D gene (6 bases). CDR3 length: 14 residues. CDR1 is KGHSH, CDR2 LQKENI, per germline. The V end lost 3 bases, the J end lost 6 bases, and 14 bases lay between the germline ends. CDR3 residues: CASSPQAGADGYTF. CDR3 DNA sequence: TGTGCCAGCTCACCGCAAGCAGGGGCGGATGGCTACACCTTC.

The V call is TRBV6-2 or TRBV6-3, the J call TRBJ2-7; D gene uncertain. This CDR3 has 13 residues. Per the germline V gene, CDR1 is MNHEY and CDR2 is SVGEGT. Trimming removed 2 bases from V and 4 bases from J, with 9 bases in between. CDR3 region: CASSYPNFYEQYF. CDR3 bases: TGTGCCAGCAGTTACCCAAATTTTTACGAGCAGTACTTC.